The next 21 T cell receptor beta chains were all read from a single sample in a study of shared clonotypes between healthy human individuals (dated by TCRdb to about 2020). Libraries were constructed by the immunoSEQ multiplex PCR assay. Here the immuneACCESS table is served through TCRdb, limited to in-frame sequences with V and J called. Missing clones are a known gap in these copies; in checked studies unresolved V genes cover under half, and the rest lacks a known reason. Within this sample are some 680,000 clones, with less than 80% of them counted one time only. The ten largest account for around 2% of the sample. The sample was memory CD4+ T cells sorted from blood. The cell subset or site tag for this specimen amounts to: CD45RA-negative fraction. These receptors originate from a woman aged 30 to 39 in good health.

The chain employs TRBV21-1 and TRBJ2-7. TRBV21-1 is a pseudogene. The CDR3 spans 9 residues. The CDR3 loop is CASSTNQYF. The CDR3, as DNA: TGTGCCAGCAGCACGAACCAGTACTTC.

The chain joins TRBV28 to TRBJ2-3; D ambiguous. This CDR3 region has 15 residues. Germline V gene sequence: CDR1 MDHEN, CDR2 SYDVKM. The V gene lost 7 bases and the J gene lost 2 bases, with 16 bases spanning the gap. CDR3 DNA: TGTGCCAGCATTAAAACCTCTCTGGCCACAGATACGCAGTATTTT. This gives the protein CASIKTSLATDTQYF.

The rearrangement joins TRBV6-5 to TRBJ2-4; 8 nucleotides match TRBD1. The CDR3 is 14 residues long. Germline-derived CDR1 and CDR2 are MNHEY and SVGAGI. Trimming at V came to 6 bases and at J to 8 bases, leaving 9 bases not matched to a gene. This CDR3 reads CASSPDRGRDIQYF. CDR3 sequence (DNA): TGTGCCAGCAGCCCCGACAGGGGTAGGGACATTCAGTACTTC.

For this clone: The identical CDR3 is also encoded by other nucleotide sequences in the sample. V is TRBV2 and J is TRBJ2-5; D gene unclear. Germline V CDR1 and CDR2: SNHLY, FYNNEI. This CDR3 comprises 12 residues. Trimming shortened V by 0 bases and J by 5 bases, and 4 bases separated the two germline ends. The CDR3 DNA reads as TGTGCCAGCAGTGAAGCTAGCGAGACCCAGTACTTC. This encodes CASSEASETQYF.

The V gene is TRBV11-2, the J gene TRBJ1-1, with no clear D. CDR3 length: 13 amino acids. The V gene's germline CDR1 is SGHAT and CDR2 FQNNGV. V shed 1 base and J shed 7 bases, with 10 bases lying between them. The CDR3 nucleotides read TGTGCCAGCAGCTTAGGAAGGGAGAGTGAAGCTTTCTTT. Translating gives CASSLGRESEAFF.

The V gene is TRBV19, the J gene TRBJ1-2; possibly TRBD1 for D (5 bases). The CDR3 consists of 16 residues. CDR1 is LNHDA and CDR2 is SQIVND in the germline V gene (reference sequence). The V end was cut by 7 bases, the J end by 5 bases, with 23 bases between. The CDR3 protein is CASTRRSSREGYGYTF. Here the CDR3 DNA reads TGTGCCAGTACCCGACGATCCTCCCGGGAGGGGTATGGCTACACCTTC.

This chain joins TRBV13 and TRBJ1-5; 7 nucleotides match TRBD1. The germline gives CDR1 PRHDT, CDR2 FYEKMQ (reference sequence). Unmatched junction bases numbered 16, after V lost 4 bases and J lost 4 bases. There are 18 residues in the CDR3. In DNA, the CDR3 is TGTGCCAGCAGCTCCCGGGACAGCCGGCGGGGGGTTAATCAGCCCCAGCATTTT. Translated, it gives CASSSRDSRRGVNQPQHF. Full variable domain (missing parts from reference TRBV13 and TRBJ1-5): AAGVIQSPRHLIKEKRETATLKCYPIPRHDTVYWYQQGPGQDPQFLISFYEKMQSDKGSIPDRFSAQQFSDYHSELNMSSLELGDSALYFCASSSRDSRRGVNQPQHFGDGTRLSIL.

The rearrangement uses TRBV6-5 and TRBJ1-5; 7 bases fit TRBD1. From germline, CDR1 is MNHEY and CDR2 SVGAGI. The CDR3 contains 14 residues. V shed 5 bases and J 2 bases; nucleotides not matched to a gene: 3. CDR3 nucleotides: TGTGCCAGCAGTGCCACAGGGGGCAATCAGCCCCAGCATTTT. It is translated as CASSATGGNQPQHF.

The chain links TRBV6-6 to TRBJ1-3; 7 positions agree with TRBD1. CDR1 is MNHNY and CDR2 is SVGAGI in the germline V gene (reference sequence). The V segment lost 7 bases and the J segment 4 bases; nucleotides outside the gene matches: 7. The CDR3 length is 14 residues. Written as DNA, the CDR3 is TGTGCCAGCAACCCGACAGGGACCGGAAACACCATATATTTT. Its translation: CASNPTGTGNTIYF.

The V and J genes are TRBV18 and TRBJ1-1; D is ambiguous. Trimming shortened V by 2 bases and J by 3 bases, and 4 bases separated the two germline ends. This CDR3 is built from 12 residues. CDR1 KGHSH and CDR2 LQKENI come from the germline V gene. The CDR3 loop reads CASSPTDTEAFF. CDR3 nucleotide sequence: TGTGCCAGCTCACCAACGGACACTGAAGCTTTCTTT.

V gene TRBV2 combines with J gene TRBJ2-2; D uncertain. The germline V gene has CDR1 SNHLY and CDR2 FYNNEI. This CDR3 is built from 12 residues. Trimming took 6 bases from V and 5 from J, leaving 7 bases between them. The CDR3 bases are TGTGCCAGCAGCGCTATGACCGGGGAGCTGTTTTTT. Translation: CASSAMTGELFF.

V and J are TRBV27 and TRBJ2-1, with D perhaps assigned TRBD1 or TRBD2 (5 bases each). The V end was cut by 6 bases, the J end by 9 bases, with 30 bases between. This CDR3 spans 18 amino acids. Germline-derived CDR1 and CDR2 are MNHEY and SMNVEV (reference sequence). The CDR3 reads CASSPDMGRVGVSGEQFF. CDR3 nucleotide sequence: TGTGCCAGCAGCCCGGACATGGGGCGGGTGGGGGTTTCTGGTGAGCAGTTCTTC.

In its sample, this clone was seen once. Here the CDR3 DNA reads TGTGCCAGCAGAGACGGCCGGGACATGCCGATTCATTTT. Residues: CASRDGRDMPIHF. The rearrangement joins TRBV6-5 to TRBJ1-5; D is possibly TRBD1 (6 bases). V lost 6 bases, J lost 16 bases, and 22 bases lay in between. In germline, CDR1 is MNHEY, CDR2 SVGAGI. The CDR3 consists of 13 residues.

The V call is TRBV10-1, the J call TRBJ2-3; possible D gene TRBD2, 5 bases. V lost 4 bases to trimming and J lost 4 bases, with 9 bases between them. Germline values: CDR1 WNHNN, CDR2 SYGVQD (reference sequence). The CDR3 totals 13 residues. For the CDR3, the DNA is TGCGCCAGCAGTGGTAGCGAAGCAGATACGCAGTATTTT. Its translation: CASSGSEADTQYF.

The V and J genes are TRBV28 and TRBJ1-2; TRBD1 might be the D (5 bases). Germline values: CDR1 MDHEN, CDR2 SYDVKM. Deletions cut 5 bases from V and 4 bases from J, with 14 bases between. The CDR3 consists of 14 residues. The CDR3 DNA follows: TGTGCCAGCAGTCGGCCCGGGGCCGGCTATGGCTACACCTTC. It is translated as CASSRPGAGYGYTF.

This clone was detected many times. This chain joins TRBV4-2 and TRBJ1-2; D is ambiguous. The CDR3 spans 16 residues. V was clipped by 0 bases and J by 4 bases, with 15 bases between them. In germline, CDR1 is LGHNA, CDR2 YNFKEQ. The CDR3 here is CASSQEQDGEGYGYTF. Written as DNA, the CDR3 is TGTGCCAGCAGCCAAGAGCAGGACGGAGAAGGCTATGGCTACACCTTC.

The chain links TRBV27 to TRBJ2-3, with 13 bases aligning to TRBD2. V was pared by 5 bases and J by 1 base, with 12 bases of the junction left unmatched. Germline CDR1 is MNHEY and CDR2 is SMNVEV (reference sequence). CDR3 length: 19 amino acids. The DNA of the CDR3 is TGTGCCAGCAGTAGCAGGGGAGGACTAGCGGGGGTGGGCACAGATACGCAGTATTTT. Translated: CASSSRGGLAGVGTDTQYF.

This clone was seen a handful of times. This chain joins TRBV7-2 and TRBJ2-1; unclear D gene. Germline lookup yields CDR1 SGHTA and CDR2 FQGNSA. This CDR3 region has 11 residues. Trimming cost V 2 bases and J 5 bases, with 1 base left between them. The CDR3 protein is CASSLNNEQFF. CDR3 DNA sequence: TGTGCCAGCAGCTTAAACAATGAGCAGTTCTTC.

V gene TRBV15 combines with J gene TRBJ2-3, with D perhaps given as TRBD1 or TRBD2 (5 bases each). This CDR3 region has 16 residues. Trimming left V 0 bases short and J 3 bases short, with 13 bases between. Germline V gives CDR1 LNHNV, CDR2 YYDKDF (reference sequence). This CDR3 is CATSRDPGSTTDTQYF. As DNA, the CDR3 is TGTGCCACCAGCAGAGATCCAGGGAGCACTACAGATACGCAGTATTTT.

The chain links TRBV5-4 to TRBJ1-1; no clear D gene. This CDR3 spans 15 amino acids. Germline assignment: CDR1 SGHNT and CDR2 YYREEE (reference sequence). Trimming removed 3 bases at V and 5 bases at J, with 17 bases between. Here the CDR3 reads CASSSGLGLSTEAFF. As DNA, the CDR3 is TGTGCCAGCAGCTCGGGTTTGGGCCTATCGACTGAAGCTTTCTTT.

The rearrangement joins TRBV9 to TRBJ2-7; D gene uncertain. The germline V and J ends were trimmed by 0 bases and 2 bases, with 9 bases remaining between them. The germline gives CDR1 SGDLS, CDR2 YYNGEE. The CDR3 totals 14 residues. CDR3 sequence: CASSVGQSPYEQYF. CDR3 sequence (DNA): TGTGCCAGCAGCGTAGGTCAGTCCCCCTACGAGCAGTACTTC.